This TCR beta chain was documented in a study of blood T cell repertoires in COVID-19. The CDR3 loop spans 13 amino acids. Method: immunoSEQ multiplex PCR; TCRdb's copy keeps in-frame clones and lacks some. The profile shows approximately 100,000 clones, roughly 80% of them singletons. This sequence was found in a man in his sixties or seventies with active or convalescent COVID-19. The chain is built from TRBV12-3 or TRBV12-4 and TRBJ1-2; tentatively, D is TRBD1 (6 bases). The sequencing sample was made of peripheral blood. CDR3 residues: CVIRDNLNYGYTF. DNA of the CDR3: TGTGTCATTCGGGACAATTTAAACTATGGCTACACCTTC.